These 32 T cell receptor beta chains were sequenced from one sample in a study of T cell changes during pregnancy in multiple sclerosis. Clones were read by immunoSEQ multiplex PCR, and TCRdb kept only the in-frame ones, dropping some. The table shows roughly 29,000 clones, with 89% occurring only once. Material: CD8+ T cells from peripheral blood mononuclear cells, obtained after pregnancy. All receptors come from a female donor with multiple sclerosis, enrolled in a pregnancy study.

The rearrangement uses TRBV6-5 and TRBJ1-2; D gene unclear. The CDR3 sequence is 13 residues long. Per the germline V gene, CDR1 is MNHEY and CDR2 is SVGAGI. V shed 6 bases and J shed 4 bases, with 12 bases lying between them. This CDR3 reads CASSPGGIYGYTF. In nucleotides, the CDR3 is TGTGCCAGCAGCCCCGGAGGAATCTATGGCTACACCTTC.

The V gene is TRBV28, the J gene TRBJ1-2, with 7 positions matching TRBD1. The CDR3 has 15 residues. V gave up 5 bases and J gave up 4 bases; unmatched junction bases: 10. Germline CDR1 MDHEN, CDR2 SYDVKM. This chain's CDR3 is CASSRRQGEAYGYTF. In DNA form, the CDR3 reads TGTGCCAGCAGTAGAAGACAGGGAGAAGCCTATGGCTACACCTTC.

The sample holds one count of this clone. CDR3 bases: TGCAGCGTTGTGGGGGCCGGCGGGGAGCTGTTTTTT. It encodes CSVVGAGGELFF. This chain uses TRBV29-1 with TRBJ2-2; TRBD1 is a possible D gene (6 bases). This CDR3 spans 12 amino acids. Between the trimmed V and J ends, which lost 4 bases and 7 bases, there was a span of 10 bases. The germline gives CDR1 SQVTM, CDR2 ANQGSEA.

The chain joins TRBV29-1 to TRBJ2-7, with 10 bases matching TRBD1. The CDR3 has 14 residues. The germline CDR1 and CDR2 sequences are SQVTM and ANQGSEA. Losses at the gene ends were 4 bases for V and 0 bases for J; bases not matched to a gene: 3. The CDR3 region has the DNA TGCAGCGTTGTGGGACAGGGGCGCTCCTACGAGCAGTACTTC. This sequence encodes CSVVGQGRSYEQYF.

The chain uses TRBV7-2 and TRBJ2-2, with 12 bases identical to TRBD2. Looked up from germline, CDR1 is SGHTA and CDR2 is FQGNSA. V shed 1 base and J 3 bases; nucleotides not matched to a gene: 9. This CDR3 contains 19 residues. The CDR3 DNA follows: TGTGCCAGCAGCTTAGGTCTAGCGGGAGGGCCTTTGGACACCGGGGAGCTGTTTTTT. This codes for CASSLGLAGGPLDTGELFF. The complete variable domain, with remaining parts taken from reference TRBV7-2 and TRBJ2-2, reads GAGVSQSPSNKVTEKGKDVELRCDPISGHTALYWYRQSLGQGLEFLIYFQGNSAPDKSGLPSDRFSAERTGGSVSTLTIQRTQQEDSAVYLCASSLGLAGGPLDTGELFFGEGSRLTVL.

The chain joins TRBV19 to TRBJ2-4; D gene unclear. V lost 2 bases and J lost 2, with 10 bases in between. The germline gives CDR1 LNHDA, CDR2 SQIVND (reference sequence). The CDR3 is 15 amino acids. This CDR3 is CASSILVNPKNIQYF. In nucleotides, the CDR3 is TGTGCCAGTAGTATATTAGTAAATCCCAAAAACATTCAGTACTTC.

The chain combines TRBV6-4 with TRBJ2-1, with 9 bases that match TRBD1. Trimming removed 2 bases from V and 1 base from J; junction bases left unmatched: 0. This CDR3 comprises 15 residues. Germline CDR1 and CDR2: MRHNA and SNTAGT. CDR3 loop: CASSDGQGSYNEQFF. The CDR3 bases are TGTGCCAGCAGTGACGGACAGGGGTCCTACAATGAGCAGTTCTTC.

This chain joins TRBV30 and TRBJ2-2, with TRBD1 matching over 12 bases. The CDR3 spans 16 residues. Germline trimming cut 1 base from V and 7 bases from J; bases unmatched to any gene: 7. Germline V gene lookup returns CDR1 GTSNPN and CDR2 SVGIG (reference sequence). CDR3 coding DNA: TGTGCCTGGAGTGAAGGGGACAGGGGGCGCGTCGGGGAGCTGTTTTTT. Translated, it gives CAWSEGDRGRVGELFF. Full variable domain (rest looked up from reference TRBV30 and TRBJ2-2): SQTIHQWPATLVQPVGSPLSLECTVEGTSNPNLYWYRQAAGRGLQLLFYSVGIGQISSEVPQNLSASRPQDRQFILSSKKLLLSDSGFYLCAWSEGDRGRVGELFFGEGSRLTVL.

By share, this clone ranks as medium-sized. Here the CDR3 DNA reads TGCGCCAGCACGGGGAAGGGGGAGGGCCGGGGTGGTGATGAGCAGTTCTTC. Residues: CASTGKGEGRGGDEQFF. The chain is built from TRBV5-1 and TRBJ2-1, with a weak D call TRBD2 (7 bases). The germline gives CDR1 SGHRS, CDR2 YFSETQ. The CDR3 is made up of 17 amino acids. With 6 bases removed from V and 8 bases from J, the gap between germline ends came to 27 bases.

The V call is TRBV27, the J call TRBJ2-1, with D uncertain. Germline V gene lookup returns CDR1 MNHEY and CDR2 SMNVEV (reference sequence). The CDR3 runs to 14 residues. V was pared by 3 bases and J by 0 bases, with 6 bases between. In DNA form, the CDR3 reads TGTGCCAGCAGTTTTGAGAGCTCCTACAATGAGCAGTTCTTC. Translation: CASSFESSYNEQFF.

CDR3 protein: CASSLTDSRDNEQFF. In nucleotides, the CDR3 is TGTGCCAGCAGCTTAACAGACTCGAGGGACAATGAGCAGTTCTTC. The J gene is TRBJ2-1, the V gene TRBV11-3; D may be TRBD2 (5 bases). The CDR3 is 15 residues long. CDR1 is SGHNT and CDR2 is YENEEA in the germline V gene. V lost 2 bases to trimming and J lost 5 bases, with 13 bases between them.

The chain combines TRBV25-1 with TRBJ1-6; TRBD1 matches at 7 bases. The CDR3 has 18 residues. J gave up 6 bases and V 4 bases, and 15 bases lay outside the gene matches. CDR1 is MGHDK and CDR2 is SYGVNS in the germline V gene. The CDR3 nucleotides are TGTGCCAGCAGTGCCCAGGGGGGCCGGGCCCCCCTTAATTCACCCCTCCACTTT. Protein sequence: CASSAQGGRAPLNSPLHF.

The chain combines TRBV9 with TRBJ1-4; possible D gene TRBD1, 5 bases. Germline V gene sequence: CDR1 SGDLS, CDR2 YYNGEE. V lost 4 bases and J lost 6, with 16 bases in between. The CDR3 spans 15 residues. CDR3 sequence (DNA): TGTGCCAGCAGCCCCGAAGGGGAAGAAGATGAAAAACTGTTTTTT. It yields the protein CASSPEGEEDEKLFF.

The V gene is TRBV4-3, the J gene TRBJ2-2, with D perhaps TRBD2 (5 bases). The CDR3 has 18 residues. Trimming shortened V by 0 bases and J by 4 bases, and 18 bases separated the two germline ends. Germline V gives CDR1 LGHNA, CDR2 YSLEER. Here the CDR3 DNA reads TGCGCCAGCAGCCAAGATGAGGGTATGGGTACGGGCACCGGGGAGCTGTTTTTT. Translation: CASSQDEGMGTGTGELFF.

The rearrangement joins TRBV7-6 to TRBJ1-1; no reliable D call. Per germline, CDR1 SGHVS and CDR2 FNYEAQ. There are 15 residues in the CDR3. Deletions cut 0 bases from V and 1 base from J, with 9 bases between. As DNA, the CDR3 is TGTGCCAGCAGCTTAGCTCCCAGTGAGAACACTGAAGCTTTCTTT. Translated, it gives CASSLAPSENTEAFF.

In its sample, this clone was seen a few times. The V and J genes are TRBV6-4 and TRBJ2-1, with 12 bases matching TRBD2. Germline CDR1 reads MRHNA; CDR2 reads SNTAGT. With 5 bases clipped from V and 4 bases from J, the junction kept 3 bases outside the gene matches. The CDR3 consists of 15 residues. The CDR3 region has the DNA TGTGCCAGCAGTACGACTAGCGGGGGTTACAATGAGCAGTTCTTC. It yields the protein CASSTTSGGYNEQFF.

The CDR3: CAISEGWGQGGETQYF. In DNA form, the CDR3 reads TGTGCCATCAGTGAGGGGTGGGGACAGGGGGGAGAGACCCAGTACTTC. The chain uses TRBV10-3 and TRBJ2-5; TRBD1 matches 11 bases. V gave up 2 bases and J gave up 4 bases; unmatched junction bases: 6. CDR1 ENHRY and CDR2 SYGVKD come from the germline V gene. The CDR3 has 16 amino acids.

This clone showed up just once. The chain couples TRBV21-1 to TRBJ2-1; the tabulated D call, TRBD2, remains unverified against the DNA. TRBV21-1 counts as a pseudogene. CDR3 length: 17 residues. The CDR3 coding sequence is TGTGCCAGCAGCAATGTTACGGGAGCGTGCTCCTACAATGAGCAGTTCTTC. This codes for CASSNVTGACSYNEQFF.

This chain connects TRBV2 to TRBJ2-5, with TRBD2 matching over 11 bases. Germline assignment: CDR1 SNHLY and CDR2 FYNNEI. V shed 2 bases, J shed 0 bases, and the junction held 11 bases outside the gene matches. This CDR3 region has 19 residues. CDR3 nucleotides: TGTGCCAGCAGTGAAAACCCCGGCGCTAGCGGGAGGCACCAAGAGACCCAGTACTTC. Translated, it gives CASSENPGASGRHQETQYF. The entire variable domain, with the rest obtained from reference TRBV2 and TRBJ2-5, is as follows: EPEVTQTPSHQVTQMGQEVILRCVPISNHLYFYWYRQILGQKVEFLVSFYNNEISEKSEIFDDQFSVERPDGSNFTLKIRSTKLEDSAMYFCASSENPGASGRHQETQYFGPGTRLLVL.

The CDR3: CASSFRLAGVDEQFF. Here the CDR3 DNA reads TGTGCCAGCAGCTTCCGACTAGCGGGAGTCGATGAGCAGTTCTTC. The chain uses TRBV5-4 and TRBJ2-1; 12 bases map to TRBD2. The CDR3 totals 15 residues. Germline loops: CDR1 SGHNT, CDR2 YYREEE (reference sequence). Trimming cost V 2 bases and J 8 bases; bases outside gene matches: 5.

The chain is built from TRBV7-9 and TRBJ1-4; unclear D gene. Trimming removed 5 bases at V and 1 base at J, with 8 bases between. In germline, CDR1 is SEHNR, CDR2 FQNEAQ (reference sequence). The CDR3 runs to 14 residues. The CDR3 bases are TGTGCCAGCAGCCCAGTGCTAACTAATGAAAAACTGTTTTTT. Translated, it gives CASSPVLTNEKLFF.

The gene calls are TRBV9 and TRBJ2-1; D is possibly TRBD2 (5 bases). Germline assignment: CDR1 SGDLS and CDR2 YYNGEE. Trimming took 3 bases from V and 6 from J, leaving 13 bases between them. The CDR3 covers 14 residues. The CDR3 DNA is TGTGCCAGCAGCGCCAGAGGACTGGTCAATGAGCAGTTCTTC. Translated, it gives CASSARGLVNEQFF.

This clone was recorded once. The rearrangement uses TRBV19 and TRBJ1-2, with 7 positions matching TRBD1. This CDR3 spans 14 amino acids. In germline, CDR1 is LNHDA, CDR2 SQIVND (reference sequence). The V and J ends lost 7 bases and 8 bases, in that order; junction bases with no gene match: 13. The CDR3 loop is CASTTFHRGEGYTF. DNA for the CDR3: TGTGCCAGTACCACTTTCCACAGGGGAGAGGGCTACACCTTC.

The rearrangement links TRBV27 to TRBJ2-7; 8 bases agree with TRBD1. This CDR3 comprises 12 residues. CDR1 is MNHEY, CDR2 SMNVEV, per germline (reference sequence). V was clipped by 7 bases and J by 4 bases; unmatched bases: 3. CDR3: CASKGQAYEQYF. In DNA form, the CDR3 reads TGTGCCAGCAAGGGACAGGCGTACGAGCAGTACTTC.

The gene calls are TRBV5-1 and TRBJ2-7; the D gene is possibly TRBD1 (6 bases). Trimming stripped 4 bases from V and 0 bases from J, with 11 bases between. The CDR3 is 14 amino acids. Germline loops: CDR1 SGHRS, CDR2 YFSETQ. The CDR3 nucleotides are TGCGCCAGCAGCCAGAGGGACATCTCCTACGAGCAGTACTTC. This gives the protein CASSQRDISYEQYF. Complete variable domain (other parts from reference TRBV5-1 and TRBJ2-7): KAGVTQTPRYLIKTRGQQVTLSCSPISGHRSVSWYQQTPGQGLQFLFEYFSETQRNKGNFPGRFSGRQFSNSRSEMNVSTLELGDSALYLCASSQRDISYEQYFGPGTRLTVT.

The rearrangement uses TRBV2 and TRBJ1-4; 11 bases line up with TRBD1. Unmatched junction bases numbered 15, after V lost 6 bases and J lost 0 bases. CDR3 length: 20 residues. Germline V gene data show CDR1 as SNHLY and CDR2 as FYNNEI. CDR3 in amino acids: CASRTLDRGPRDPTNEKLFF. The CDR3, as DNA: TGTGCCAGCAGGACCCTGGACAGGGGGCCCAGAGATCCAACTAATGAAAAACTGTTTTTT. Full variable domain (outside the CDR3, taken from reference TRBV2 and TRBJ1-4): EPEVTQTPSHQVTQMGQEVILRCVPISNHLYFYWYRQILGQKVEFLVSFYNNEISEKSEIFDDQFSVERPDGSNFTLKIRSTKLEDSAMYFCASRTLDRGPRDPTNEKLFFGSGTQLSVL.

This chain uses TRBV29-1 with TRBJ2-3, with a weak D call TRBD2 (6 bases). Trimming stripped 0 bases from V and 0 bases from J, with 13 bases between. CDR1 and CDR2 from the germline V gene are SQVTM and ANQGSEA. The CDR3 runs to 16 residues. CDR3 coding DNA: TGCAGCGTTGAAGATCTTGAGGGGACTAGCACAGATACGCAGTATTTT. It translates to CSVEDLEGTSTDTQYF.

The chain employs TRBV7-3 and TRBJ2-1, with TRBD2 matching 8 bases. Germline lookup yields CDR1 SGHTA and CDR2 FQGTGA. CDR3 length: 13 residues. The junction had 6 bases not matched to a gene; V was cut back by 6 bases and J by 8 bases. CDR3: CASRQSGSHEQFF. The CDR3 region has the DNA TGTGCCAGCAGGCAAAGCGGGAGTCATGAGCAGTTCTTC.

The V and J genes are TRBV28 and TRBJ1-2, with 9 positions matching TRBD1. The germline CDR1 and CDR2 sequences are MDHEN and SYDVKM. The CDR3 is 17 amino acids. The V segment lost 5 bases and the J segment 3 bases; nucleotides outside the gene matches: 13. In DNA form, the CDR3 reads TGTGCCAGCAGTCCGCTTCCGGGACAGGGTGCCGACTATGGCTACACCTTC. Protein sequence: CASSPLPGQGADYGYTF.

The chain links TRBV4-1 to TRBJ2-7; 9 nucleotides line up with TRBD2. CDR3 length: 16 residues. Germline V gene sequence: CDR1 MGHRA, CDR2 YSYEKL. The junction had 11 bases not matched to a gene; V was cut back by 4 bases and J by 4 bases. CDR3 coding DNA: TGCGCCAGCAGCCCCAGTACTAGCGGGTCTGGATACGAGCAGTACTTC. This gives the protein CASSPSTSGSGYEQYF.

The chain carries TRBV7-9 and TRBJ2-3; D gene uncertain. Trimming removed 4 bases at V and 1 base at J, with 12 bases between. CDR1 SEHNR and CDR2 FQNEAQ come from the germline V gene (reference sequence). The CDR3 covers 15 residues. The CDR3 DNA follows: TGTGCCAGCAGCTCCCATATCCGGGGCACAGATACGCAGTATTTT. Encoded protein: CASSSHIRGTDTQYF.

This clone was detected only once. The V and J genes are TRBV10-2 and TRBJ2-7; D gene unclear. V was cut by 4 bases and J by 4 bases, with 5 bases left in between. Germline assignment: CDR1 WSHSY and CDR2 SAAADI. The CDR3 sequence is 11 residues long. CDR3 bases: TGCGCCAGCAGTGGCCGGTACGAGCAGTACTTC. Translated, it gives CASSGRYEQYF.